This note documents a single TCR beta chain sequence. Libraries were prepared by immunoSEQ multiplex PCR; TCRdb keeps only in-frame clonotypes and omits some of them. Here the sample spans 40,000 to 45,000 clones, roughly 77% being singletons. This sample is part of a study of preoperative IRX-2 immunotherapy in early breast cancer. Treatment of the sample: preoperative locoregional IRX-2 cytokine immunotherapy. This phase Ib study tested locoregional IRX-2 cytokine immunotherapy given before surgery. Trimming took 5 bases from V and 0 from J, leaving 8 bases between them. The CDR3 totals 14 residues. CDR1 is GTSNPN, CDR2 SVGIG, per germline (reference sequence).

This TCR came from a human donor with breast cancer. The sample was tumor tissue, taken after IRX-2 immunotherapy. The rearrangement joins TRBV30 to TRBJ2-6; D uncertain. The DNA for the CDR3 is TGTGCCTGGGACCCCGACTCTGGGGCCAACGTCCTGACTTTC. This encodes CAWDPDSGANVLTF.